The rows below give T cell receptor beta chains drawn from one sample of a study of blood T cell repertoires in COVID-19. The data were produced by immunoSEQ multiplex PCR, yet TCRdb's version contains in-frame clones alone and is incomplete. The sample consists of about 210,000 clones, about 86% of them appearing once. The sample comprised peripheral blood. These TCRs come from a woman between 50 and 59 years old with acute or convalescent COVID-19. The CDR3 runs from the conserved cysteine through the conserved F or W. D genes are given only for firm matches. Size tells how often a clone was seen (once, few, many) or the class of an expanded clone, and some rows leave it out.

TRBV11-2	once	TRBJ2-5	-	CASRDNRDIPEGAETQYF	TGTGCCAGCAGGGATAACCGGGACATCCCAGAAGGAGCAGAGACCCAGTACTTC
TRBV5-6	few	TRBJ2-7	TRBD2	CASSLELAGSEQYF	TGTGCCAGCAGCTTGGAACTAGCGGGAAGCGAGCAGTACTTC
TRBV5-4	-	TRBJ2-7	TRBD2	CASSSGTSGILTGGLYF	TGTGCCAGCAGCTCGGGGACTAGCGGGATCCTAACCGGAGGGTTGTACTTC
TRBV5-8	-	TRBJ2-7	-	CASSLVGQLSYEQYF	TGTGCCAGCAGCTTGGTTGGACAGTTATCCTACGAGCAGTACTTC
TRBV11-2	-	TRBJ2-5	-	CASRTTQETQYF	TGTGCCAGCAGGACTACCCAAGAGACCCAGTACTTC
TRBV3-1/TRBV3-2	-	TRBJ2-5	-	CASGGRAEETQYF	TGTGCCAGCGGAGGTAGGGCGGAAGAGACCCAGTACTTC
TRBV20-1	-	TRBJ2-7	TRBD2	CSASSRLAGGYEQYF	TGCAGTGCTAGTTCCCGACTAGCGGGAGGCTACGAGCAGTACTTC
TRBV6-6	-	TRBJ2-7	TRBD2	CASSYSPTSATYEQYF	TGTGCCAGCAGTTACTCTCCGACTAGCGCTACCTACGAGCAGTACTTC
TRBV5-1	few	TRBJ2-1	-	CASSLAGGAYNEQFF	TGCGCCAGCAGCTTGGCGGGGGGCGCCTACAATGAGCAGTTCTTC
TRBV24-1	few	TRBJ2-1	TRBD1	CATSGPGTGNNEQFF	TGTGCCACCAGTGGCCCCGGGACAGGGAACAATGAGCAGTTCTTC
TRBV29-1	-	TRBJ1-5	-	CSVLESGNQPQHF	TGCAGCGTTCTTGAATCAGGGAATCAGCCCCAGCATTTT
TRBV25-1	once	TRBJ1-1	TRBD1	CASSDRTGDTEAFF	TGTGCCAGCAGTGATAGGACAGGGGACACTGAAGCTTTCTTT
TRBV28	few	TRBJ2-3	TRBD1	CASSFAGGASTDTQYF	TGTGCCAGCAGTTTCGCAGGGGGCGCGAGCACAGATACGCAGTATTTT
TRBV11-2	-	TRBJ2-4	TRBD2	CASSSSLLAPIAKNIQYF	TGTGCCAGCAGTAGTTCACTACTAGCGCCTATAGCCAAAAACATTCAGTACTTC
TRBV19	-	TRBJ1-1	TRBD1	CASRRDRDTEAFF	TGTGCCAGTAGGAGGGACAGGGACACTGAAGCTTTCTTT